This T cell receptor (beta chain) was observed in a study of blood T cell repertoires in COVID-19. The table came from immunoSEQ multiplex PCR; TCRdb's copy has only in-frame clones and leaves some out. The data hold roughly 70,000 clones, with roughly 80% observed a single time. V was pared by 5 bases and J by 2 bases, with 2 bases of the junction left unmatched. This CDR3 is 15 amino acids long. CDR1 and CDR2 from the germline V gene are SEHNR and FQNEAQ (reference sequence). Material for sequencing was peripheral blood. The chain combines TRBV7-9 with TRBJ2-7; 14 positions agree with TRBD2. This sequence was found in a man between 65 and 85 years old who had recovered from COVID-19. Here the CDR3 DNA reads TGTGCCAGCAGCACGGGACTAGCGGGAGCCTACGAGCAGTACTTC. Protein product: CASSTGLAGAYEQYF.